This T cell receptor (beta chain) was recovered during a study of cytomegalovirus exposure and HLA in healthy donors. The wider study: Among about 190 million T cells, an earlier analysis found roughly 110 million unique TCR beta sequences.

Notes on this clone: Its matching antigen is unknown.

The PCR ran on 60 Vbeta and 13 Jbeta primers. The data were produced by immunoSEQ multiplex PCR, yet TCRdb's version contains in-frame clones alone and is incomplete. In the table there are about 120,000 clones, 80% of which are singletons. General study results and limits: As a later analysis revealed, the rate of TCR association differed by HLA locus, with DRB1 most and HLA-C fewest.

Germline V gene sequence: CDR1 KGHSH, CDR2 LQKENI. V shed 0 bases and J shed 4 bases, with 7 bases lying between them. This CDR3 has 14 amino acids. The specimen sequenced was PBMCs. This rearrangement joins TRBV18 to TRBJ1-3, with unresolved D. The sequence was collected from a female donor in good health and CMV-seropositive. The CDR3 spells CASSPPATGNTIYF. CDR3 sequence (DNA): TGTGCCAGCTCACCACCCGCGACAGGAAACACCATATATTTT.